The 10 T cell receptor beta chains in this list originate from one sample, sequenced in a study of beta chain features in type 1 diabetes. No cognate antigen is known for these TCRs. The entirety of the isolated RNA underwent reverse transcription, so expressed TCRB transcripts were sequenced. Sequencing used immunoSEQ multiplex PCR; TCRdb keeps in-frame clones, though not all of them. The sample records about 280,000 clones, about 15% being singletons. Study-wide results and caveats: In all four CD4+ subsets, TCRB CDR3 length was significantly, moderately reduced in type 1 diabetes.

Sequenced: naive CD4+ T cells from blood. The receptor source for this set is a man between 18 and 35 years old with type 1 diabetes.

This clone was picked up one time. The chain couples TRBV5-1 to TRBJ1-1; D ambiguous. Trimming pared 2 bases from V and 0 bases from J, leaving 14 bases between. The CDR3 is 16 residues long. Germline assignment: CDR1 SGHRS and CDR2 YFSETQ. CDR3 protein: CASSFSGITMNTEAFF. DNA for the CDR3: TGCGCCAGCAGCTTTTCAGGCATTACCATGAACACTGAAGCTTTCTTT.

This clone was observed a handful of times. The chain combines TRBV11-2 with TRBJ2-5; 9 nucleotides line up with TRBD2. After removal of 5 bases from V and 6 bases from J, the junction contained 7 bases not matched to a gene. The CDR3 consists of 14 residues. CDR1 and CDR2 from the germline V gene are SGHAT and FQNNGV. This CDR3 reads CASSLTSGLKTQYF. CDR3 in DNA: TGTGCCAGCAGCCTTACTAGCGGGTTGAAGACCCAGTACTTC.

The chain has TRBV5-1 and TRBJ2-5, with 11 nucleotides matching TRBD2. The CDR3 length is 15 residues. Germline values: CDR1 SGHRS, CDR2 YFSETQ. The V gene end was trimmed by 4 bases and the J gene end by 4 bases; junction bases not matched to a gene: 6. The chain's CDR3 is CASSKLAGVRETQYF. The CDR3 DNA reads as TGCGCCAGCAGCAAACTAGCGGGAGTGAGAGAGACCCAGTACTTC.

This clone was counted between two and nine times. This rearrangement joins TRBV28 to TRBJ2-7; perhaps TRBD1 as D (7 bases). The length of the CDR3 is 15 residues. The V and J ends lost 7 bases and 3 bases respectively, with 19 bases between them. CDR1 and CDR2 (germline): MDHEN, SYDVKM. The CDR3, as DNA: TGTGCCAGCACCCAGGGGGGACAGACAAACTACGAGCAGTACTTC. Translated, it gives CASTQGGQTNYEQYF.

The rearrangement joins TRBV11-2 to TRBJ2-5; 8 positions match TRBD1. CDR1 is SGHAT and CDR2 is FQNNGV in the germline V gene. The CDR3 is 14 amino acids. The junction had 7 bases not matched to a gene; V was cut back by 2 bases and J by 8 bases. This CDR3 is CASSLPTDRVTQYF. CDR3 sequence (DNA): TGTGCCAGCAGCTTACCCACGGACAGGGTCACCCAGTACTTC.

The chain recombines TRBV18 with TRBJ1-1, with 7 bases identical to TRBD1. This CDR3 region has 15 residues. With V trimmed by 3 bases and J by 8 bases, 12 bases remained unmatched. From germline, CDR1 is KGHSH and CDR2 LQKENI. The CDR3 DNA reads TGTGCCAGCTCACCTTATGACAGGGATTTTTCCGAAGCTTTCTTT. Its protein is CASSPYDRDFSEAFF.

This clone was detected only a few times. V is TRBV5-4 and J is TRBJ2-6; TRBD2 aligns across 7 bases. The trim removed 4 bases at V and 0 bases at J, leaving 4 bases unmatched. This CDR3 has 16 amino acids. The germline CDR1 and CDR2 sequences are SGHNT and YYREEE (reference sequence). CDR3 loop: CASSTGGSSGANVLTF. In DNA, the CDR3 is TGTGCCAGCAGCACCGGGGGGAGCTCTGGGGCCAACGTCCTGACTTTC.

The chain joins TRBV7-2 to TRBJ2-1, with 7 bases aligning to TRBD2. This CDR3 is built from 15 residues. V trimming: 3 bases; J trimming: 10 bases; junction bases outside the gene matches: 12. Germline assignment: CDR1 SGHTA and CDR2 FQGNSA. The CDR3 loop is CASSFSISGGREQFF. CDR3 coding DNA: TGTGCCAGCAGCTTTAGCATCTCCGGGGGGAGGGAGCAGTTCTTC. Full variable domain (missing parts from reference TRBV7-2 and TRBJ2-1): GAGVSQSPSNKVTEKGKDVELRCDPISGHTALYWYRQSLGQGLEFLIYFQGNSAPDKSGLPSDRFSAERTGGSVSTLTIQRTQQEDSAVYLCASSFSISGGREQFFGPGTRLTVL.

This chain uses TRBV15 with TRBJ2-3, with TRBD1 as a possible D gene (6 bases). The CDR3 has 17 amino acids. The V and J ends lost 2 bases and 6 bases respectively, with 21 bases between them. Germline V gene data show CDR1 as LNHNV and CDR2 as YYDKDF (reference sequence). The chain's CDR3 is CATSRSRTALRVDTQYF. CDR3 coding DNA: TGTGCCACCAGCAGATCCAGGACAGCTCTTCGGGTGGATACGCAGTATTTT. The full variable domain, completed using reference TRBV15 and TRBJ2-3, is DAMVIQNPRYQVTQFGKPVTLSCSQTLNHNVMYWYQQKSSQAPKLLFHYYDKDFNNEADTPDNFQSRRPNTSFCFLDIRSPGLGDTAMYLCATSRSRTALRVDTQYFGPGTRLTVL.

The chain links TRBV6-6 to TRBJ2-5; 10 nucleotides agree with TRBD1. Germline CDR1 MNHNY, CDR2 SVGAGI (reference sequence). This CDR3 has 15 residues. Losses at the gene ends were 5 bases for V and 5 bases for J; bases not matched to a gene: 8. The CDR3 DNA reads TGTGCCAGCAGTAGCCCGGGACAGGGGAGGGAGACCCAGTACTTC. Encoded protein: CASSSPGQGRETQYF.